This T cell receptor beta chain was found in a study of T cells after posttransplantation cyclophosphamide. Study-wide points: Later post-transplant blood repertoires were often dominated by donor CD8+ memory clones.

About this clone: Its antigen is as yet unknown.

The germline V gene has CDR1 SGHVS and CDR2 FNYEAQ. V was shortened by 5 bases and J by 9 bases, with 24 bases between the two germline ends. The CDR3 is 16 residues long. Libraries were prepared by immunoSEQ multiplex PCR; TCRdb keeps only in-frame clonotypes and omits some of them. The sample holds about 12,000 clones, and no clone turns up only once. The chain recombines TRBV7-6 with TRBJ2-3, with a tentative D call TRBD1 (6 bases). What was sequenced was PBMCs. The sequence was collected from a woman between 40 and 50 years old in good health, CMV-negative, and a related stem cell transplant donor. The CDR3 nucleotides are TGTGCCAGCAGCCCACTCATTTTGAGTGGGGGCCGGACGCAGTATTTT. Translation: CASSPLILSGGRTQYF.